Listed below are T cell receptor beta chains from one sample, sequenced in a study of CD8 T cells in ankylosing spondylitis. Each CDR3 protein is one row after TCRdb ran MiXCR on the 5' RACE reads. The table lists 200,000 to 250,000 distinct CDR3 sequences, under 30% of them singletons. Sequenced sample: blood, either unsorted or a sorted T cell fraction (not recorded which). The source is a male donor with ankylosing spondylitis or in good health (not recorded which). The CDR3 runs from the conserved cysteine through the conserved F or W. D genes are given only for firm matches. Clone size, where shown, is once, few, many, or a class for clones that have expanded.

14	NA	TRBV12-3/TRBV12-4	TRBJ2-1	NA	CASSLDRPNNEQFF	TGTGCCAGCAGTTTAGACCGCCCCAACAATGAGCAGTTCTTC
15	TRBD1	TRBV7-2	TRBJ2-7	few	CASTHDDRALYEQYF	TGTGCCAGCACCCACGACGACAGGGCACTCTACGAGCAGTACTTC
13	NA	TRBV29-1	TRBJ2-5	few	CSVEVRSGETQYF	TGCAGCGTTGAAGTCAGGTCCGGAGAGACCCAGTACTTC
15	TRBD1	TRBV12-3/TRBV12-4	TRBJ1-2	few	CASSRTGGANYGYTF	TGTGCCAGCAGTCGCACAGGGGGGGCTAACTATGGCTACACCTTC
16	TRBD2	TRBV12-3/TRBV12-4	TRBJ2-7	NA	CASTAGLAGKSPHRYF	TGTGCCAGCACCGCGGGACTAGCGGGAAAATCCCCTCACAGGTACTTC
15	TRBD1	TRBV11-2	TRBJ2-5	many	CASSSLQGSQETQYF	TGTGCCAGCAGCTCCTTACAGGGGAGCCAAGAGACCCAGTACTTC
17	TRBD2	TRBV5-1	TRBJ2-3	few	CASSLEASGTSTDTQYF	TGCGCCAGCAGCTTGGAGGCTAGCGGAACTAGCACAGATACGCAGTATTTT
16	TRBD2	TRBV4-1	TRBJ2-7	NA	CASSPFLTSGIHEQYF	TGCGCCAGCAGCCCGTTCCTAACTAGCGGGATCCACGAGCAGTACTTC
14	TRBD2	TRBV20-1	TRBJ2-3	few	CSASLAGSTDTQYF	TGCAGTGCTAGTCTAGCGGGGAGCACAGATACGCAGTATTTT
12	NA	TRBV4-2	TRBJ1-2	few	CASSQSNYGYTF	TGTGCCAGCAGCCAATCTAACTATGGCTACACCTTC